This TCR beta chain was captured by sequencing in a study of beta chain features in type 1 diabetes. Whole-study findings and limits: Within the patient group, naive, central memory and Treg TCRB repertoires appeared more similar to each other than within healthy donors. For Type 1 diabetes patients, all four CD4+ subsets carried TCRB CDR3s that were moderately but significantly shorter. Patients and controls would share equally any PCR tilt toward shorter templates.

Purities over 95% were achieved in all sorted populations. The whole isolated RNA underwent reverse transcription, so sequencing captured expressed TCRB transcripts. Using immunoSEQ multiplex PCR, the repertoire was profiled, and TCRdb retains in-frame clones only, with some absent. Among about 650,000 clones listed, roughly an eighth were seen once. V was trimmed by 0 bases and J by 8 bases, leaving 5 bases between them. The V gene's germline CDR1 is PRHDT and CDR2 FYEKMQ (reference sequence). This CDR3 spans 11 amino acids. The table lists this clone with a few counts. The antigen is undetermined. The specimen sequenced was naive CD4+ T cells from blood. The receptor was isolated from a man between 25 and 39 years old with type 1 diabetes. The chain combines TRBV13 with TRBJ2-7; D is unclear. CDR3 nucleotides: TGTGCCAGCAGCTTAGGCCACAAGCAGTACTTC. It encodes CASSLGHKQYF.